This T cell receptor (beta chain) was profiled in a study of Graves' ophthalmopathy and Graves' hyperthyroidism. Amplification targeted the TCR beta CDR3 regions, with RNA transcripts as the source material. First-round RT-PCR relied on HTBI primers, and a second-round multiplex PCR came next. TCRdb itself ran the multiplex PCR reads through MiXCR, one entry per CDR3 protein. The table shows about 550,000 distinct CDR3 sequences, with approximately 35% occurring only once. In germline, CDR1 is DFQATT, CDR2 SNEGSKA (reference sequence). The CDR3 spans 15 residues. The V and J ends lost 0 bases and 8 bases respectively, with 19 bases between them. A diagnosis was made from clinical symptoms together with serum thyroxine, TRAb, thyroid ultrasound and orbital computed tomography.

The TCR originated in an adult man with Graves' hyperthyroidism. V gene TRBV20-1 combines with J gene TRBJ1-2, with D possibly matching TRBD1 (6 bases). Sequenced input: peripheral blood or thyroid tissue (not recorded which). The CDR3 reads CSAREGGGARGGYTF. The CDR3 DNA reads TGCAGTGCTAGAGAGGGGGGAGGGGCCAGGGGAGGCTACACCTTC.